This TCR beta chain was captured in a study of cytomegalovirus exposure and HLA in healthy donors. General observations from the study: Cytomegalovirus-associated status was assigned to roughly 160 TCR beta chains. When a later analysis was performed, an Asian-associated ancestry cluster reportedly had fewer N-insertions than the roughly 700-donor mean. Data from an earlier analysis indicated that most TCR beta V segments were productive either about 87% or about 30% of the time.

The CDR3 is 13 amino acids. CDR1 LNHDA and CDR2 SQIVND come from the germline V gene (reference sequence). The V gene end was trimmed by 7 bases and the J gene end by 2 bases; junction bases not matched to a gene: 3. Primers included in the PCR were 60 Vbeta and 13 Jbeta primers. The protocol was immunoSEQ multiplex PCR, while the TCRdb copy is restricted to in-frame clones and leaves out a portion. This sample's table reports about 200,000 clones. A remark on this clone: What it recognizes is unknown.

The sample taken for sequencing was PBMCs. The sequence was collected from a boy between 10 and 17 years old in good health and CMV-seronegative. This rearrangement joins TRBV19 to TRBJ2-5, with TRBD1 identical over 8 bases. The CDR3 spells CASTGQGQETQYF. The CDR3 nucleotides are TGTGCCAGTACAGGACAGGGTCAAGAGACCCAGTACTTC.